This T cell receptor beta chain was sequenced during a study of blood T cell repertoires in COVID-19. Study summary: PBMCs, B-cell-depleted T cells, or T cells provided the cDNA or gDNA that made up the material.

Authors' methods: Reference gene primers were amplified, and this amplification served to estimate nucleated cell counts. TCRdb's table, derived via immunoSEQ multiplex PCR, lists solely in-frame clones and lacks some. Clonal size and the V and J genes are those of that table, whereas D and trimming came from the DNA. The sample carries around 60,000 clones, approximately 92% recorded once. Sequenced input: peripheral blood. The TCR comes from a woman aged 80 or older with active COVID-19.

This CDR3 reads CASSPPTSGESSYNEQFF. DNA for the CDR3: TGTGCCAGCTCACCACCGACTAGCGGGGAGAGCTCCTACAATGAGCAGTTCTTC. The V gene is TRBV18, the J gene TRBJ2-1, with 11 bases aligning to TRBD2. Per the germline V gene, CDR1 is KGHSH and CDR2 is LQKENI. J was trimmed by 0 bases and V by 0 bases; bases with no gene match: 4. The CDR3 is 18 residues long.